A selection of T cell receptor beta chains follows, all from one sample in a study of cytomegalovirus exposure and HLA in healthy donors. Method: immunoSEQ multiplex PCR; TCRdb's copy keeps in-frame clones and lacks some. The table lists 45,000 to 70,000 clones, roughly four fifths of them singletons. Sequencing was carried out using PBMCs. These receptors were obtained from a man between 45 and 60 years old in good health and CMV-seronegative. Each CDR3 is given with its conserved first and last residue. Each record gives: V gene, J gene, D gene, clone size, CDR3 protein, CDR3 DNA. The D gene is left open where the match is weak. Rows give clone size only sometimes, using once, few, many, or a class for an expanded clone.

v_call: TRBV7-9; j_call: TRBJ1-4; d_call: .; clone_size: few; cdr3_aa: CASDSGWDEKLFF; cdr3_nt: TGTGCCAGCGACTCGGGTTGGGATGAAAAACTGTTTTTT
v_call: TRBV5-1; j_call: TRBJ1-1; d_call: TRBD1; clone_size: .; cdr3_aa: CASSLTTGAGGEAFF; cdr3_nt: TGCGCCAGCAGCTTGACGACAGGGGCGGGGGGGGAAGCTTTCTTT
v_call: TRBV5-1; j_call: TRBJ1-4; d_call: TRBD1; clone_size: once; cdr3_aa: CASRWDRGQLFF; cdr3_nt: TGCGCCAGCAGATGGGACAGGGGGCAACTGTTTTTT
v_call: TRBV6-6; j_call: TRBJ1-5; d_call: .; clone_size: .; cdr3_aa: CASSYGQTRNQPQHF; cdr3_nt: TGTGCCAGCAGCTACGGACAGACCCGCAATCAGCCCCAGCATTTT
v_call: TRBV4-3; j_call: TRBJ1-6; d_call: .; clone_size: .; cdr3_aa: CASSPLGEGSAWNSPLHF; cdr3_nt: TGCGCCAGCAGCCCCCTGGGGGAGGGATCGGCTTGGAATTCACCCCTCCACTTT
v_call: TRBV11-3; j_call: TRBJ2-7; d_call: .; clone_size: .; cdr3_aa: CASSFVNPRTQGEAYEQYF; cdr3_nt: TGTGCCAGCAGCTTTGTTAACCCCAGGACCCAGGGCGAGGCATACGAGCAGTACTTC
v_call: TRBV10-3; j_call: TRBJ2-7; d_call: .; clone_size: .; cdr3_aa: CAISAGLGASYEQYF; cdr3_nt: TGTGCCATCAGTGCGGGGTTGGGGGCGTCCTACGAGCAGTACTTC
v_call: TRBV6-5; j_call: TRBJ2-5; d_call: .; clone_size: .; cdr3_aa: CASSYSEPAGTQYF; cdr3_nt: TGTGCCAGCAGTTACTCGGAGCCGGCCGGGACCCAGTACTTC
v_call: TRBV10-2; j_call: TRBJ1-3; d_call: TRBD1; clone_size: once; cdr3_aa: CASTSGGGSGNTIYF; cdr3_nt: TGCGCCAGCACATCAGGGGGCGGCTCTGGAAACACCATATATTTT
v_call: TRBV21-1; j_call: TRBJ1-2; d_call: .; clone_size: .; cdr3_aa: CASSKRDGEIYGYTF; cdr3_nt: TGTGCCAGCAGCAAGCGGGACGGCGAGATCTATGGCTACACCTTC
v_call: TRBV5-4; j_call: TRBJ2-5; d_call: .; clone_size: once; cdr3_aa: CASTSGGAKETQYF; cdr3_nt: TGTGCCAGCACCTCGGGCGGGGCGAAAGAGACCCAGTACTTC
v_call: TRBV28; j_call: TRBJ1-2; d_call: .; clone_size: .; cdr3_aa: CASTPRNTRANYGYTF; cdr3_nt: TGTGCCAGCACACCCCGGAATACCAGGGCCAACTATGGCTACACCTTC
v_call: TRBV7-6; j_call: TRBJ2-1; d_call: .; clone_size: .; cdr3_aa: CASSPQGISYNEQFF; cdr3_nt: TGTGCCAGCAGCCCCCAGGGTATTTCCTACAATGAGCAGTTCTTC
v_call: TRBV2; j_call: TRBJ2-3; d_call: .; clone_size: .; cdr3_aa: CASRDEIRGDTQYF; cdr3_nt: TGTGCCAGCAGAGATGAAATTAGAGGGGATACGCAGTATTTT
v_call: TRBV11-2; j_call: TRBJ2-6; d_call: TRBD1; clone_size: .; cdr3_aa: CASSLDFVGTGFSGANVLTF; cdr3_nt: TGTGCCAGCAGCTTAGATTTTGTGGGGACAGGGTTTTCTGGGGCCAACGTCCTGACTTTC
v_call: TRBV2; j_call: TRBJ2-5; d_call: TRBD2; clone_size: .; cdr3_aa: CASLFERGQETQYF; cdr3_nt: TGTGCCAGCCTCTTTGAGCGGGGGCAAGAGACCCAGTACTTC
v_call: TRBV18; j_call: TRBJ1-1; d_call: .; clone_size: .; cdr3_aa: CASSPPGVNTEAFF; cdr3_nt: TGTGCCAGCTCACCGCCCGGGGTGAACACTGAAGCTTTCTTT
v_call: TRBV6-5; j_call: TRBJ1-4; d_call: TRBD1; clone_size: .; cdr3_aa: CASSYSGTGDEKLFF; cdr3_nt: TGTGCCAGCAGTTACTCGGGGACAGGGGATGAAAAACTGTTTTTT
v_call: TRBV28; j_call: TRBJ1-1; d_call: TRBD1; clone_size: .; cdr3_aa: CASSLQGESAFF; cdr3_nt: TGTGCCAGCAGTCTTCAGGGGGAGTCGGCTTTCTTT
v_call: TRBV6-6; j_call: TRBJ2-2; d_call: TRBD2; clone_size: .; cdr3_aa: CASKSLAGNTGELFF; cdr3_nt: TGTGCCAGCAAATCATTAGCGGGGAACACCGGGGAGCTGTTTTTT
v_call: TRBV19; j_call: TRBJ1-2; d_call: .; clone_size: .; cdr3_aa: CASSIARNYGYTF; cdr3_nt: TGTGCCAGTAGTATAGCCAGAAACTATGGCTACACCTTC
v_call: TRBV5-1; j_call: TRBJ2-2; d_call: .; clone_size: once; cdr3_aa: CASSLEGAARSTGELFF; cdr3_nt: TGCGCCAGCAGCTTGGAAGGAGCAGCAAGGTCGACCGGGGAGCTGTTTTTT
v_call: TRBV21-1; j_call: TRBJ2-7; d_call: .; clone_size: .; cdr3_aa: CASSKGTSGYEQYF; cdr3_nt: TGTGCCAGCAGCAAAGGGACTAGCGGCTACGAGCAGTACTTC
v_call: TRBV7-3; j_call: TRBJ2-7; d_call: TRBD1; clone_size: .; cdr3_aa: CASSHGQGGQEEQYF; cdr3_nt: TGTGCCAGCAGCCATGGACAGGGAGGCCAAGAGGAGCAGTACTTC
v_call: TRBV19; j_call: TRBJ2-5; d_call: .; clone_size: .; cdr3_aa: CASSMLEGVETQYF; cdr3_nt: TGTGCCAGTAGTATGCTCGAGGGAGTGGAGACCCAGTACTTC
v_call: TRBV5-1; j_call: TRBJ2-5; d_call: TRBD1; clone_size: .; cdr3_aa: CASSRDSDTAETQYF; cdr3_nt: TGCGCCAGCAGCCGGGACAGCGATACCGCGGAGACCCAGTACTTC
v_call: TRBV7-9; j_call: TRBJ2-7; d_call: TRBD2; clone_size: few; cdr3_aa: CASTLTSGGSEGQYF; cdr3_nt: TGTGCCAGCACCCTAACTAGCGGGGGCTCAGAAGGGCAGTACTTC
v_call: TRBV5-1; j_call: TRBJ2-1; d_call: .; clone_size: .; cdr3_aa: CASSWGAGSEGSEQFF; cdr3_nt: TGCGCCAGCAGCTGGGGTGCGGGGAGCGAAGGGAGTGAGCAGTTCTTC
v_call: TRBV6-1; j_call: TRBJ1-3; d_call: .; clone_size: .; cdr3_aa: CASSEVGENTIYF; cdr3_nt: TGTGCCAGCAGTGAAGTTGGGGAGAACACCATATATTTT
v_call: TRBV30; j_call: TRBJ1-1; d_call: TRBD1; clone_size: .; cdr3_aa: CAWSSQGSAEAFF; cdr3_nt: TGTGCCTGGAGTTCACAGGGGAGCGCTGAAGCTTTCTTT
v_call: TRBV7-9; j_call: TRBJ1-1; d_call: .; clone_size: .; cdr3_aa: CASSRPDSPRGTEAFF; cdr3_nt: TGTGCCAGCAGCAGACCGGATTCACCCCGAGGCACTGAAGCTTTCTTT
v_call: TRBV19; j_call: TRBJ1-6; d_call: .; clone_size: .; cdr3_aa: CASSPQEVSPLHF; cdr3_nt: TGTGCCAGTAGTCCCCAAGAGGTATCACCCCTCCACTTT
v_call: TRBV5-4; j_call: TRBJ1-1; d_call: TRBD1; clone_size: .; cdr3_aa: CASSPDREIEAFF; cdr3_nt: TGTGCCAGCAGCCCGGACAGGGAAATTGAAGCTTTCTTT
v_call: TRBV25-1; j_call: TRBJ1-2; d_call: TRBD1; clone_size: .; cdr3_aa: CASSDRDRGDYGYTF; cdr3_nt: TGTGCCAGCAGTGACCGGGACAGGGGAGACTATGGCTACACCTTC
v_call: TRBV9; j_call: TRBJ1-2; d_call: TRBD1; clone_size: .; cdr3_aa: CASSVDGRGHGYTF; cdr3_nt: TGTGCCAGCAGCGTAGACGGCAGGGGGCATGGCTACACCTTC
v_call: TRBV4-1; j_call: TRBJ2-7; d_call: TRBD1; clone_size: .; cdr3_aa: CASSQVQGALYEQYF; cdr3_nt: TGCGCCAGCAGCCAAGTCCAGGGGGCGCTCTACGAGCAGTACTTC